Below, 18 T cell receptor beta chains from the same sample are listed, as sequenced in a study of cytomegalovirus exposure and HLA in healthy donors (dated by TCRdb to the late 2010s). Library preparation employed the immunoSEQ multiplex PCR assay. For the multiplex PCR, a mixture combining 60 forward primers for TCR Vbeta segments and 13 reverse primers for TCR Jbeta segments was used. The table comes from immuneACCESS by way of TCRdb, which keeps in-frame sequences with V and J called. Part of the clones is missing from these tables; in studies checked, under half for an unresolved V gene and the rest for unknown reasons. The sample has about 160,000 clones on record, more than 60% of them singletons. In total, the top ten clones hold more than 3.5% of the sample. The sample comprised PBMCs. The receptor source for this set is a middle-aged man in good health and CMV-seronegative.

The J gene is TRBJ2-1, the V gene TRBV2; tentative D call: TRBD1 (6 bases). CDR1 is SNHLY and CDR2 is FYNNEI in the germline V gene. The CDR3 loop spans 13 amino acids. The V and J ends lost 6 bases and 8 bases respectively, with 14 bases between them. This chain's CDR3 is CASRPDRLHEQFF. In nucleotides, the CDR3 is TGTGCCAGCAGACCCGACAGGCTCCATGAGCAGTTCTTC.

This clone was seen a few times. The chain carries TRBV5-1 and TRBJ1-1; TRBD1 is a possible D gene (6 bases). The CDR3 is made up of 15 amino acids. Germline CDR1 SGHRS, CDR2 YFSETQ. With 3 bases removed from V and 5 bases from J, the gap between germline ends came to 17 bases. This CDR3 reads CASSSVGRGGTEAFF. The CDR3 DNA reads as TGCGCCAGCAGCTCCGTGGGTAGGGGGGGAACTGAAGCTTTCTTT.

The chain combines TRBV18 with TRBJ2-5, with 7 bases aligning to TRBD2. Trimming took 3 bases from V and 6 from J; bases not matched to a gene: 4. The CDR3 length is 13 residues. Per the germline V gene, CDR1 is KGHSH and CDR2 is LQKENI. This chain's CDR3 is CASSPPGGQTQYF. The CDR3 coding sequence is TGTGCCAGCTCACCTCCGGGGGGACAGACCCAGTACTTC.

For this clone: This sample includes further DNA sequences coding for the same CDR3. The chain has TRBV5-1 and TRBJ1-2; 7 nucleotides match TRBD1. The V and J ends lost 0 bases and 5 bases, in that order; junction bases with no gene match: 4. The CDR3 spans 14 residues. The V gene's germline CDR1 is SGHRS and CDR2 YFSETQ. The CDR3 nucleotides read TGCGCCAGCAGCTTGGCCGGGACAGTTTATGGCTACACCTTC. Translated: CASSLAGTVYGYTF.

The chain employs TRBV7-9 and TRBJ1-2; TRBD1 matches at 11 bases. The germline V gene encodes CDR1 SEHNR and CDR2 FQNEAQ (reference sequence). Losses at the gene ends were 5 bases for V and 6 bases for J; bases not matched to a gene: 8. CDR3 length equals 15 residues. The CDR3 region has the DNA TGTGCCAGCAGCCCAAGGACAGGGGGCGTGAATGGCTACACCTTC. It specifies CASSPRTGGVNGYTF.

The V gene is TRBV19, the J gene TRBJ2-1; tentatively, D is TRBD1 (5 bases). With 7 bases removed from V and 5 bases from J, the gap between germline ends came to 9 bases. The CDR3 extends over 12 amino acids. Per germline, CDR1 LNHDA and CDR2 SQIVND (reference sequence). CDR3 nucleotide sequence: TGTGCCAGTACCACAGGTCACAATGAGCAGTTCTTC. Its protein is CASTTGHNEQFF. The full variable domain, rest sourced from reference TRBV19 and TRBJ2-1, is DGGITQSPKYLFRKEGQNVTLSCEQNLNHDAMYWYRQDPGQGLRLIYYSQIVNDFQKGDIAEGYSVSREKKESFPLTVTSAQKNPTAFYLCASTTGHNEQFFGPGTRLTVL.

The genes are TRBV9 and TRBJ1-1; 9 positions match TRBD1. This CDR3 contains 15 residues. Germline V gives CDR1 SGDLS, CDR2 YYNGEE. The ends lost 3 bases at V and 5 bases at J; junction bases unmatched: 8. CDR3 DNA sequence: TGTGCCAGCAGCGCCGGGGACAGGGTGGGAACTGAAGCTTTCTTT. Translated: CASSAGDRVGTEAFF. Based on the CDR3 plus reference TRBV9 and TRBJ1-1, the full variable domain is DSGVTQTPKHLITATGQRVTLRCSPRSGDLSVYWYQQSLDQGLQFLIQYYNGEERAKGNILERFSAQQFPDLHSELNLSSLELGDSALYFCASSAGDRVGTEAFFGQGTRLTVV.

This sequence joins TRBV14 and TRBJ1-4; D not resolved. There are 15 residues in the CDR3. The germline CDR1 and CDR2 sequences are SGHDN and FVKESK. Trimming stripped 4 bases from V and 0 bases from J, with 9 bases between. The CDR3 DNA reads as TGTGCCAGCAGCCCGGACGGGGCAACTAATGAAAAACTGTTTTTT. It codes for CASSPDGATNEKLFF. Together with reference TRBV14 and TRBJ1-4, the CDR3 gives the full variable domain: EAGVTQFPSHSVIEKGQTVTLRCDPISGHDNLYWYRRVMGKEIKFLLHFVKESKQDESGMPNNRFLAERTGGTYSTLKVQPAELEDSGVYFCASSPDGATNEKLFFGSGTQLSVL.

This sequence joins TRBV5-1 and TRBJ2-2; TRBD2 matches at 10 bases. V dropped 4 bases and J dropped 4; count of bases not matched to a gene: 4. Per the germline V gene, CDR1 is SGHRS and CDR2 is YFSETQ. This CDR3 contains 15 residues. The CDR3 sequence: CASSPQRGGTGELFF. CDR3 in DNA: TGCGCCAGCAGCCCTCAGCGGGGGGGCACCGGGGAGCTGTTTTTT.

The chain has TRBV2 and TRBJ1-1; 9 nucleotides agree with TRBD1. V was pared by 6 bases and J by 4 bases, with 3 bases of the junction left unmatched. The germline CDR1 and CDR2 sequences are SNHLY and FYNNEI. The CDR3 loop spans 13 amino acids. The CDR3 reads CASRPGQGTEAFF. The CDR3 DNA reads as TGTGCCAGCAGGCCGGGACAGGGCACTGAAGCTTTCTTT.

This sequence joins TRBV5-1 and TRBJ2-3; 10 nucleotides align to TRBD1. There are 16 residues in the CDR3. The germline V gene encodes CDR1 SGHRS and CDR2 YFSETQ. The V segment lost 0 bases and the J segment 5 bases; nucleotides outside the gene matches: 6. In DNA, the CDR3 is TGCGCCAGCAGCTTGGATGGGACAGGGGCGTTAGATACGCAGTATTTT. Encoded protein: CASSLDGTGALDTQYF.

This chain joins TRBV28 and TRBJ2-2; 10 bases are a match to TRBD2. Germline assignment: CDR1 MDHEN and CDR2 SYDVKM. There are 16 residues in the CDR3. With 5 bases clipped from V and 6 bases from J, the junction kept 9 bases outside the gene matches. The CDR3 protein is CASSTPRLAGSGELFF. CDR3 DNA sequence: TGTGCCAGCAGTACACCGAGACTAGCGGGTTCCGGGGAGCTGTTTTTT.

The J gene is TRBJ1-2, the V gene TRBV29-1; unclear D gene. Germline CDR1 SQVTM, CDR2 ANQGSEA. This CDR3 comprises 14 residues. Trimming pared 6 bases from V and 2 bases from J, leaving 16 bases between. CDR3 nucleotides: TGCAGCGTGGCCAAGATCGGGGAAAACTATGGCTACACCTTC. It codes for CSVAKIGENYGYTF.

In its sample, this clone was seen a few times. The chain couples TRBV5-8 to TRBJ2-1; D is uncertain. The germline V and J ends were trimmed by 4 bases and 7 bases, with 6 bases remaining between them. This CDR3 has 11 residues. Germline V gene data show CDR1 as SGHTS and CDR2 as YDEGEE. CDR3 protein: CASSRANEQFF. The CDR3 bases are TGTGCCAGCAGCAGAGCTAATGAGCAGTTCTTC.

The chain has TRBV28 and TRBJ2-7, with 8 nucleotides matching TRBD1. The CDR3 consists of 14 residues. With V trimmed by 4 bases and J by 2 bases, 4 bases remained unmatched. Germline CDR1 reads MDHEN; CDR2 reads SYDVKM. CDR3 in amino acids: CASSSGQGAYEQYF. CDR3 in DNA: TGTGCCAGCAGTTCCGGACAGGGCGCCTACGAGCAGTACTTC.

The chain recombines TRBV30 with TRBJ1-2; 10 bases match TRBD1. V dropped 0 bases and J dropped 2; count of bases not matched to a gene: 3. Germline values: CDR1 GTSNPN, CDR2 SVGIG (reference sequence). This CDR3 region has 15 residues. The CDR3 sequence: CAWSVGDRGNYGYTF. The DNA for the CDR3 is TGTGCCTGGAGTGTAGGGGACAGGGGAAACTATGGCTACACCTTC.

The chain uses TRBV7-3 and TRBJ2-7; the D gene is possibly TRBD2 (5 bases). CDR3 length equals 14 residues. The germline V and J ends were trimmed by 2 bases and 2 bases, with 10 bases remaining between them. Germline values: CDR1 SGHTA, CDR2 FQGTGA. CDR3 sequence (DNA): TGTGCCAGCAGCTTAGAGGGCGGTCCCTACGAGCAGTACTTC. Translation gives CASSLEGGPYEQYF.

The chain recombines TRBV5-1 with TRBJ2-5, with D possibly being TRBD1 (5 bases). The J call may be in error: the DNA end matches TRBJ2-7 better. CDR3 size: 15 residues. Germline V CDR1 and CDR2: SGHRS, YFSETQ. The CDR3, as DNA: TGCGCCAGCAGTTTTTCACCGGACAACTCCTACGAGCAGTACTTC. The encoded protein is CASSFSPDNSYEQYF.